This T cell receptor (beta chain) was found in a study of T cell repertoires in cytomegalovirus infection. Study in general: Public TCR beta signatures were indicative of both CMV infection and a matching HLA type.

The sample holds many counts of this clonotype. Its antigen is unidentified. TCRdb passed the reads through MiXCR, listing each CDR3 protein once. The table shows hundreds of thousands of distinct CDR3 sequences, with 15% to 20% occurring only once. Overall study results and limits: Accumulated public TCR beta family frequency recognized individuals carrying CMV together with the relevant HLA. CMV-specific TCR beta clonotypes restricted by HLA-C dominated the ex vivo response.

V lost 4 bases and J 5 bases, leaving 14 bases between the germline ends. Per the germline V gene, CDR1 is MNHEY and CDR2 is SMNVEV (reference sequence). The CDR3 totals 14 residues. The J gene is TRBJ2-5, the V gene TRBV27; D might be TRBD2 (7 bases). The sequence was collected from a human donor in good health (CMV status not recorded). Some clones in this sample may be carry-over from other donors' samples. Input material: PBMCs. The CDR3 DNA reads as TGTGCCAGCAGTTCCTGGGGGGGCCTCGAGACCCAGTACTTC. This encodes CASSSWGGLETQYF.